The rows below give T cell receptor beta chains drawn from one sample of a study of T cells expressing NK-cell markers. TCRdb reprocessed the 5' RACE reads, with one entry per CDR3 protein and no DNA. This sample's table reports some 390,000 distinct CDR3 sequences. Sample: blood T cells: a sorted CD56 or NKG2C T cell subset, CD4+ or CD8+ T cells, or bulk PBMC T cells (not recorded which). The receptor source for this set is a woman aged 45-65 years in good health. The CDR3 runs from the conserved cysteine through the conserved F or W.

j_call cdr3_length v_call cdr3_aa
TRBJ1-6 14 TRBV7-9 CASSLGGLNSPLHF
TRBJ2-1 15 TRBV11-2 CASTQFQSSYNEQFF
TRBJ2-5 13 TRBV2 CASRSGTRETQYF
TRBJ1-1 14 TRBV12-3/TRBV12-4 CASSLWTPEGEAFF
TRBJ1-2 13 TRBV29-1 CSVGSGPIYGYTF
TRBJ2-1 11 TRBV29-1 CSGRGPGEQFF
TRBJ2-1 15 TRBV11-2 CASSLDGGGYNEQFF
TRBJ2-1 19 TRBV24-1 CATSESWGRLGYRYNEQFF
TRBJ1-4 13 TRBV20-1 CSAGGEGGEKLFF
TRBJ1-1 12 TRBV20-1 CSAREGRNEAFF
TRBJ1-2 14 TRBV5-1 CASSLTRQNYGYTF
TRBJ2-1 13 TRBV15 CATSSPVHNEQFF
TRBJ2-2 16 TRBV4-1 CASSLLTRVDTGELFF
TRBJ1-5 15 TRBV20-1 CSASSGTGGHQPQHF
TRBJ1-2 12 TRBV14 CASTAGNYGYTF
TRBJ1-6 15 TRBV12-3/TRBV12-4 CASSSERLIASPLHF
TRBJ2-7 13 TRBV7-8 CASRPQGTYEQYF
TRBJ2-1 17 TRBV11-2 CASSLDLYRSARNEQFF
TRBJ1-4 17 TRBV7-2 CASSGIIGQGGREKLFF
TRBJ1-1 13 TRBV11-3 CASTLRGQGNAFF
TRBJ2-7 15 TRBV6-5 CASSWGTSGSYEQYF
TRBJ2-2 16 TRBV27 CASSLSGGRNTGELFF
TRBJ2-2 14 TRBV11-3 CASDYRRDTGELFF
TRBJ2-3 15 TRBV4-1 CASSLTKQGADTQYF
TRBJ2-5 13 TRBV30 CAWSASIQETQYF
TRBJ1-2 12 TRBV20-1 CSARAGYGGYTF
TRBJ2-5 15 TRBV11-3 CASSSPWEVQETQYF
TRBJ2-1 13 TRBV12-3/TRBV12-4 CASSSLAYNEQFF
TRBJ1-4 14 TRBV30 CAWSGRGTYEKLFF
TRBJ2-4 16 TRBV20-1 CSARDNDRKAKNIQYF
TRBJ2-3 16 TRBV5-4 CASSTRLAGGADTQYF
TRBJ2-5 13 TRBV5-1 CASSLERMQTQYF
TRBJ2-5 16 TRBV5-1 CASSSALGLTQETQYF
TRBJ2-2 12 TRBV24-1 CATSDFTGELFF
TRBJ1-2 14 TRBV28 CASSFPRTGFGYTF
TRBJ1-1 12 TRBV12-3/TRBV12-4 CASSSWGAEAFF
TRBJ2-2 17 TRBV5-5 CASSSPLSGRRTGELFF
TRBJ2-1 15 TRBV5-1 CASSLLAGVNNEQFF
TRBJ2-1 14 TRBV5-1 CASSLTGSYNEQFF
TRBJ1-3 17 TRBV4-1 CASSQGTGPRSGNTIYF
TRBJ2-1 14 TRBV29-1 CSVVELAGYNEQFF
TRBJ1-1 15 TRBV10-2 CASSDVDPGNTEAFF
TRBJ1-5 17 TRBV10-3 CAISDGQGPISNQPQHF
TRBJ2-1 13 TRBV25-1 CASSAGTPNEQFF
TRBJ1-1 16 TRBV7-8 CASSSPDRAFNTEAFF
TRBJ2-2 15 TRBV29-1 CSVSPGGGATGELFF
TRBJ2-1 15 TRBV11-2 CASSLVGWIDDEQFF
TRBJ2-6 16 TRBV6-5 CASSYSAGAGANVLTF
TRBJ2-1 16 TRBV5-1 CASSMTGGASYNEQFF
TRBJ2-5 15 TRBV4-1 CASSQVLLGQETQYF
TRBJ2-2 15 TRBV7-7 CASSLQGAGTGELFF
TRBJ2-5 18 TRBV6-1 CASRTSGRSSIAQETQYF
TRBJ1-1 14 TRBV10-3 CAISDTYGTSEAFF
TRBJ1-1 15 TRBV18 CASSQNPQGVTEAFF
TRBJ1-1 15 TRBV20-1 CSASDVWGGGREAFF